These T cell receptor beta chains were read from a single sample in a study of blood T cell repertoires in COVID-19. This table comes from immunoSEQ multiplex PCR, and its TCRdb copy is limited to in-frame clones, with some not included. The sample lists roughly 400,000 clones; 87% were seen once. Sequenced material: PBMCs or T cells enriched from blood (not recorded which). The receptors derive from a woman aged 50 to 60 who had recovered from COVID-19. CDR3s include the opening cysteine and the closing phenylalanine or tryptophan. D genes are given only for firm matches. Only some rows state a clone size, as once, few, many or a class for expanded clones.

>TRBD1|-|TRBJ1-1|TRBV18
CASSQSQGAVGEAFF
TGTGCCAGCTCTCAATCTCAGGGGGCGGTCGGTGAAGCTTTCTTT
>-|-|TRBJ1-2|TRBV3-1/TRBV3-2
CASSQDSGPTYGYTF
TGTGCCAGCAGCCAAGATTCTGGGCCGACCTATGGCTACACCTTC
>-|-|TRBJ1-1|TRBV19
CASSVGLVNTEAFF
TGTGCCAGTAGTGTCGGACTGGTGAACACTGAAGCTTTCTTT
>TRBD1|-|TRBJ1-2|TRBV6-5
CASSNPGQGFYTF
TGTGCCAGCAGCAACCCGGGACAGGGTTTCTACACCTTC
>-|-|TRBJ1-3|TRBV12-5
CASGQLSGNTIYF
TGTGCTAGTGGACAGTTGTCAGGAAACACCATATATTTT
>TRBD2|-|TRBJ2-3|TRBV19
CASSIVAGLSTDTQYF
TGTGCCAGTAGTATAGTAGCGGGGCTCAGCACAGATACGCAGTATTTT
>-|-|TRBJ1-6|TRBV6-2/TRBV6-3
CASSYSRDSPLHF
TGTGCCAGCAGTTATAGTCGGGATTCACCCCTCCACTTT
>-|-|TRBJ1-3|TRBV2
CASSIGGSGNTIYF
TGTGCCAGCAGTATCGGGGGCTCTGGAAACACCATATATTTT
>TRBD1|once|TRBJ2-7|TRBV25-1
CASKDREPQWGYEQYF
TGTGCCAGCAAAGACAGGGAACCTCAATGGGGCTACGAGCAGTACTTC
>-|once|TRBJ2-3|TRBV11-2
CASSQGLVSTDTQYF
TGTGCCAGCAGCCAAGGACTGGTAAGCACAGATACGCAGTATTTT
>-|many|TRBJ1-2|TRBV12-3/TRBV12-4
CASSLQAAYGYTF
TGTGCCAGCAGTTTGCAGGCAGCCTATGGCTACACCTTC
>TRBD2|-|TRBJ2-2|TRBV19
CASNHPGTRNTGELFF
TGTGCCAGCAACCACCCCGGGACTAGAAACACCGGGGAGCTGTTTTTT
>TRBD1|-|TRBJ1-1|TRBV2
CASSGTRDREAFF
TGTGCCAGCAGTGGAACCCGGGACAGAGAAGCTTTCTTT
>-|-|TRBJ1-6|TRBV5-1
CASSSWGDNSPLHF
TGCGCCAGCAGCTCTTGGGGGGATAATTCACCCCTCCACTTT
>TRBD2|-|TRBJ2-3|TRBV5-1
CASSSRTSGGTDTQYF
TGCGCCAGCAGCTCTCGGACTAGCGGGGGGACAGATACGCAGTATTTT
>TRBD2|-|TRBJ2-3|TRBV29-1
CSVRGLAGGTDTQYF
TGCAGCGTCCGGGGACTAGCGGGGGGGACAGATACGCAGTATTTT
>-|-|TRBJ1-1|TRBV19
CASLFSTEAFF
TGTGCCAGTTTATTTTCCACTGAAGCTTTCTTT
>-|once|TRBJ2-5|TRBV11-2
CASSLDPGTTPQETQYF
TGTGCCAGCAGCTTAGACCCCGGGACAACTCCCCAAGAGACCCAGTACTTC
>-|-|TRBJ2-3|TRBV12-3/TRBV12-4
CASRPTGSDTQYF
TGTGCCAGCAGGCCTACAGGGTCAGATACGCAGTATTTT
>-|-|TRBJ1-2|TRBV5-6
CASSSGSLVVEGYGYTF
TGTGCCAGCAGCTCGGGGTCATTAGTTGTAGAGGGCTATGGCTACACCTTC
>-|-|TRBJ1-1|TRBV7-8
CASSQHADMNTEAFF
TGTGCCAGCAGCCAGCACGCGGATATGAACACTGAAGCTTTCTTT
>TRBD1|-|TRBJ2-2|TRBV19
CASSIPGTGVNTGELFF
TGTGCCAGTAGTATACCGGGGACAGGAGTGAACACCGGGGAGCTGTTTTTT
>TRBD2|-|TRBJ2-7|TRBV15
CATRGTSGGYEQYF
TGTGCCACCAGGGGGACTAGCGGGGGATACGAGCAGTACTTC
>-|once|TRBJ1-6|TRBV7-2
CASSLGSGPNSPLHF
TGTGCCAGCAGCTTAGGGTCAGGGCCGAATTCACCCCTCCACTTT
>TRBD1|-|TRBJ1-2|TRBV2
CASSDPVGQPPYYGYTF
TGTGCCAGCAGTGATCCGGTGGGACAGCCACCCTACTATGGCTACACCTTC
>-|-|TRBJ1-6|TRBV30
CAWSSSGLGSPLHF
TGTGCCTGGAGTTCGTCAGGTCTGGGTTCACCCCTCCACTTT
>TRBD1|few|TRBJ1-5|TRBV19
CASLPTGISNQPQHF
TGTGCCAGTCTACCGACAGGGATAAGCAATCAGCCCCAGCATTTT
>-|-|TRBJ1-2|TRBV3-1/TRBV3-2
CASSQEIGQGYGYTF
TGTGCCAGCAGCCAAGAAATTGGTCAGGGATATGGCTACACCTTC
>-|-|TRBJ2-1|TRBV27
CASLRALTNEQFF
TGTGCCAGCTTGCGCGCATTAACCAATGAGCAGTTCTTC
>-|once|TRBJ1-5|TRBV6-5
CASSLTGPGAGQPQHF
TGTGCCAGCAGTTTAACGGGCCCAGGGGCGGGTCAGCCCCAGCATTTT
>-|-|TRBJ1-2|TRBV29-1
CSVDPQGHYGYTF
TGCAGCGTTGATCCACAGGGCCACTATGGCTACACCTTC
>-|-|TRBJ1-2|TRBV23-1
CASRGGAGATLYGYTF
TGCGCCAGCAGGGGAGGGGCAGGAGCAACCTTATATGGCTACACCTTC
>-|-|TRBJ2-7|TRBV9
CASSLDSSYEQYF
TGTGCCAGCAGCCTAGACAGCTCCTACGAGCAGTACTTC
>-|-|TRBJ1-2|TRBV7-2
CASSLGQSQSYGYTF
TGTGCCAGCAGCTTAGGACAGAGCCAAAGCTATGGCTACACCTTC
>-|-|TRBJ1-2|TRBV29-1
CSAAGDRGVNYGYTF
TGCAGCGCCGCGGGGGATAGGGGTGTTAACTATGGCTACACCTTC
>-|-|TRBJ1-6|TRBV3-1/TRBV3-2
CASTTKSVGGGSPLHF
TGTGCCAGCACCACCAAAAGTGTCGGGGGTGGTTCACCCCTCCACTTT
>-|-|TRBJ1-2|TRBV19
CACQQNAYGYTF
TGTGCCTGCCAACAGAACGCCTATGGCTACACCTTC
>-|-|TRBJ1-5|TRBV6-5
CASRRQGNQPQHF
TGTGCCAGCAGGAGACAAGGCAATCAGCCCCAGCATTTT
>-|-|TRBJ2-7|TRBV2
CASSEVAGSGEQYF
TGTGCCAGCAGTGAAGTGGCAGGGTCAGGCGAGCAGTACTTC
>-|-|TRBJ1-2|TRBV13
CASSLGKGDGYTF
TGTGCCAGCAGCTTGGGGAAGGGGGACGGCTACACCTTC